One and the same sample provided the 23 T cell receptor beta chains below, sequenced in a study of shared clonotypes between healthy human individuals. Cells designated naive CD8 were CD45RO-negative and were positively selected for CCR7, with terminally differentiated effector memory CD45RA+ cells excluded. Clones were sequenced by immunoSEQ multiplex PCR, and TCRdb holds only the in-frame ones, with some missing. In the table there are about 580,000 clones, roughly 98% of which are singletons. Sequencing was carried out using naive CD8+ T cells sorted from blood. Receptors were obtained from a man aged 30-40 years in good health.

The genes are TRBV28 and TRBJ2-2; D call uncertain. The germline V and J ends were trimmed by 1 base and 8 bases, with 11 bases remaining between them. Germline CDR1 MDHEN, CDR2 SYDVKM. The CDR3 is 14 amino acids. CDR3 DNA: TGTGCCAGCAGTTTATTGGCACTGCCTGGGGAGCTGTTTTTT. Translating gives CASSLLALPGELFF.

The chain has TRBV6-5 and TRBJ2-1; 8 nucleotides agree with TRBD1. V was pared by 2 bases and J by 2 bases, with 2 bases of the junction left unmatched. Germline V gene lookup returns CDR1 MNHEY and CDR2 SVGAGI. The CDR3 consists of 15 residues. The CDR3 loop is CASSYGTGPYNEQFF. The CDR3 bases are TGTGCCAGCAGTTACGGGACAGGTCCCTACAATGAGCAGTTCTTC.

A single count supports this clone. CDR3 sequence reads: CASSPRGYYGYTF. DNA for the CDR3: TGTGCCAGCAGCCCGAGAGGTTACTATGGCTACACCTTC. The chain combines TRBV7-9 with TRBJ1-2; D is uncertain. The CDR3 is 13 amino acids. Germline values: CDR1 SEHNR, CDR2 FQNEAQ (reference sequence). Trimming removed 5 bases from V and 3 bases from J, with 10 bases in between.

V gene TRBV15 combines with J gene TRBJ1-2, with 7 bases that match TRBD1. The CDR3 length is 19 residues. Unmatched junction bases numbered 18, after V lost 0 bases and J lost 5 bases. The germline CDR1 and CDR2 sequences are LNHNV and YYDKDF (reference sequence). The CDR3 DNA reads as TGTGCCACCAGCAGAGATAAAGGCGTGGGACAGAATGTCCTTTATGGCTACACCTTC. This translates into CATSRDKGVGQNVLYGYTF.

The V call is TRBV27, the J call TRBJ2-7; 12 bases match TRBD1. Germline CDR1 is MNHEY and CDR2 is SMNVEV (reference sequence). The CDR3 covers 14 residues. The J segment lost 7 bases and the V segment lost 5 bases, leaving 6 bases of the junction unmatched. The CDR3 spells CASSKGTGGYEQYF. The CDR3 DNA follows: TGTGCCAGCAGTAAAGGGACAGGGGGCTATGAGCAGTACTTC.

The chain couples TRBV7-9 to TRBJ2-2, with 7 bases identical to TRBD2. Unmatched junction bases numbered 15, after V lost 11 bases and J lost 6 bases. The CDR3 consists of 15 residues. Looked up from germline, CDR1 is SEHNR and CDR2 is FQNEAQ (reference sequence). CDR3 sequence (DNA): TGTGCCTCCCCCTCGGGTCTGCGGGAGTCCGGGGAGCTGTTTTTT. It codes for CASPSGLRESGELFF.

This chain uses TRBV18 with TRBJ2-7; D gene uncertain. The CDR3 runs to 15 residues. Germline CDR1 is KGHSH and CDR2 is LQKENI. V was shortened by 2 bases and J by 7 bases, with 18 bases between the two germline ends. The CDR3 protein is CASSPSSGPLQEQYF. The CDR3 region has the DNA TGTGCCAGCTCACCATCTTCCGGGCCCCTGCAGGAGCAGTACTTC.

The chain is built from TRBV7-9 and TRBJ2-1, with 7 nucleotides matching TRBD2. This CDR3 region has 19 residues. Per germline, CDR1 SEHNR and CDR2 FQNEAQ (reference sequence). V lost 6 bases and J lost 8; bases outside the gene matches: 25. The CDR3 loop is CASSPRGGTTGGLVYEQFF. The CDR3 DNA follows: TGTGCCAGCAGTCCCCGTGGAGGGACTACCGGCGGATTAGTGTATGAGCAGTTCTTC.

This clone was detected only once. The J gene is TRBJ2-7, the V gene TRBV6-5, with D possibly being TRBD2 (6 bases). V was cut by 0 bases and J by 5 bases, with 17 bases left in between. The germline gives CDR1 MNHEY, CDR2 SVGAGI. This CDR3 has 16 residues. The CDR3 loop reads CASSYSFGRGPDEQYF. The CDR3 coding sequence is TGTGCCAGCAGTTACTCATTCGGGCGGGGTCCCGACGAGCAGTACTTC.

This chain uses TRBV11-2 with TRBJ2-3; a possible D gene is TRBD2 (6 bases). The germline V gene has CDR1 SGHAT and CDR2 FQNNGV. V was pared by 5 bases and J by 2 bases, with 8 bases between. The CDR3 sequence is 13 residues long. The CDR3 region is CASSRGTTDTQYF. CDR3 nucleotide sequence: TGTGCCAGCAGCCGCGGGACCACAGATACGCAGTATTTT.

This clone showed up just a few times. The rearrangement uses TRBV6-5 and TRBJ1-5; D call uncertain. V lost 5 bases, J lost 7 bases, and 9 bases lay in between. In germline, CDR1 is MNHEY, CDR2 SVGAGI. The CDR3 has 12 residues. The CDR3 coding sequence is TGTGCCAGCAGTGCCTCCGGGCAGCCCCAGCATTTT. This encodes CASSASGQPQHF.

On this clone itself: Distinct nucleotide sequences in the sample also encode this CDR3. This sequence joins TRBV9 and TRBJ1-2; no firm D call. The CDR3 extends over 13 amino acids. V was trimmed by 2 bases and J by 4 bases, leaving 9 bases between them. Per germline, CDR1 SGDLS and CDR2 YYNGEE. The CDR3 nucleotides read TGTGCCAGCAGCGTTAGCGACCTCTATGGCTACACCTTC. This sequence encodes CASSVSDLYGYTF.

V usage is TRBV27 and J usage is TRBJ1-1, with D perhaps matching TRBD1 (5 bases). CDR3 length: 15 amino acids. Germline CDR1 reads MNHEY; CDR2 reads SMNVEV (reference sequence). V was clipped by 0 bases and J by 6 bases, with 14 bases between them. The CDR3 loop is CASSLSTGRASEAFF. DNA of the CDR3: TGTGCCAGCAGTTTATCGACCGGCAGGGCTTCTGAAGCTTTCTTT.

DNA for the CDR3: TGTGCCAGCAGTCGGCGAGACTCTGGAAACACCATATATTTT. Translated, it gives CASSRRDSGNTIYF. The rearrangement links TRBV2 to TRBJ1-3, with no clear D. The CDR3 has 14 residues. V lost 5 bases, J lost 0 bases, and 8 bases lay in between. CDR1 is SNHLY, CDR2 FYNNEI, per germline.

The sample holds a few counts of this clone. The identical CDR3 is also encoded by other nucleotide sequences in the sample. This chain joins TRBV29-1 and TRBJ2-7; a weak D match, TRBD1 (5 bases). The CDR3 is made up of 11 amino acids. Germline CDR1 and CDR2: SQVTM and ANQGSEA. Trimming stripped 4 bases from V and 3 bases from J, with 7 bases between. The CDR3 DNA sequence: TGCAGCGTTGGGGGCGGCTACGAGCAGTACTTC. Residues: CSVGGGYEQYF.

The V gene is TRBV7-9, the J gene TRBJ2-2; 7 positions match TRBD2. With 9 bases clipped from V and 3 bases from J, the junction kept 13 bases outside the gene matches. The CDR3 loop spans 16 amino acids. Germline assignment: CDR1 SEHNR and CDR2 FQNEAQ (reference sequence). The CDR3: CASSPRASGYTGELFF. Written as DNA, the CDR3 is TGTGCCAGTTCCCCCCGGGCTAGCGGATACACCGGGGAGCTGTTTTTT.

V and J are TRBV7-7 and TRBJ2-7; no clear D gene. Germline CDR1 SSHAT, CDR2 FNYEAQ (reference sequence). The V gene lost 3 bases and the J gene lost 0 bases, with 6 bases spanning the gap. This CDR3 is built from 13 residues. Written as DNA, the CDR3 is TGTGCCAGCAGCTTCAGGAGCTCCTACGAGCAGTACTTC. Translation: CASSFRSSYEQYF.

V usage is TRBV27 and J usage is TRBJ2-7; the D is unclear. The CDR3 has 13 residues. Germline loops: CDR1 MNHEY, CDR2 SMNVEV (reference sequence). With 6 bases removed from V and 4 bases from J, the gap between germline ends came to 13 bases. For the CDR3, the DNA is TGTGCCAGCAGCATTGACCAGCAATACGAGCAGTACTTC. It specifies CASSIDQQYEQYF.

The V and J genes are TRBV7-8 and TRBJ2-1; D call uncertain. The CDR3 contains 12 residues. Germline CDR1 reads SGHVS; CDR2 reads FQNEAQ. Deletions cut 1 base from V and 8 bases from J, with 6 bases between. CDR3 in DNA: TGTGCCAGCAGCTTAGGGGTCTATGAGCAGTTCTTC. Its protein product is CASSLGVYEQFF.

This chain uses TRBV7-3 with TRBJ2-1; TRBD2 aligns across 15 bases. The J segment lost 8 bases and the V segment lost 4 bases, leaving 9 bases of the junction unmatched. This CDR3 is built from 17 residues. CDR1 and CDR2 (germline): SGHTA, FQGTGA. The CDR3 reads CASSSGLAGGPGDEQFF. The CDR3 region has the DNA TGTGCCAGCAGCTCGGGACTAGCGGGAGGCCCTGGGGATGAGCAGTTCTTC.

The chain is built from TRBV5-4 and TRBJ1-2; 8 bases are shared with TRBD1. The germline CDR1 and CDR2 sequences are SGHNT and YYREEE (reference sequence). The length of the CDR3 is 15 residues. Losses at the gene ends were 3 bases for V and 5 bases for J; bases not matched to a gene: 9. The DNA of the CDR3 is TGTGCCAGCAGCTCACCCGACAGGGGAGGGTATGGCTACACCTTC. Its translation is CASSSPDRGGYGYTF. Combining the CDR3 with reference TRBV5-4 and TRBJ1-2 gives the whole variable domain ETGVTQSPTHLIKTRGQQVTLRCSSQSGHNTVSWYQQALGQGPQFIFQYYREEENGRGNFPPRFSGLQFPNYSSELNVNALELDDSALYLCASSSPDRGGYGYTFGSGTRLTVV.

The chain joins TRBV29-1 to TRBJ2-3; D gene uncertain. Germline assignment: CDR1 SQVTM and CDR2 ANQGSEA. CDR3 length: 14 residues. V gave up 2 bases and J gave up 4 bases, with 13 bases separating them. DNA for the CDR3: TGCAGCGTTGAATATAATCTCAGACCAGATACGCAGTATTTT. Translation: CSVEYNLRPDTQYF.

In DNA form, the CDR3 reads TGCGCCAGCGCCCGGGGGGGCGGGAGGGGGTACGAGCAGTACTTC. Protein sequence: CASARGGGRGYEQYF. The genes are TRBV4-3 and TRBJ2-7; TRBD2 agrees at 9 bases. Losses at the gene ends were 8 bases for V and 4 bases for J; bases not matched to a gene: 12. The CDR3 spans 15 residues. The germline CDR1 and CDR2 sequences are LGHNA and YSLEER.